The 27 T cell receptor beta chains below come from one sample, sequenced in a study of T-cell reconstitution after alpha-beta-depleted transplantation in children. Unique molecular identifiers were incorporated during preparation of the TCRbeta library. From the PCR reads, TCRdb called clonotypes with MiXCR, one entry per CDR3 protein. Of approximately 230,000 distinct CDR3 sequences listed, around 25% are singletons. Here the sequenced sample was PBMCs, mostly from graft donor cells, taken 360 days after TCRalphabeta/CD19-depleted stem cell transplant. The receptor source for this set is a female patient between 2 and 10 years old who had a stem cell transplant for congenital amegakaryocytic thrombocytopenia, so the T cells may come from the graft donor.

V is TRBV15 and J is TRBJ2-2, with 7 positions matching TRBD2. Germline CDR1 is LNHNV and CDR2 is YYDKDF (reference sequence). The CDR3 has 16 amino acids. With 6 bases clipped from V and 8 bases from J, the junction kept 15 bases outside the gene matches. The CDR3 reads CATRANAGDPVGELFF. The CDR3 DNA reads as TGTGCCACCAGAGCGAACGCGGGGGACCCTGTGGGGGAGCTGTTTTTT.

There are a few counts of this clonotype. The rearrangement links TRBV15 to TRBJ2-7, with 7 bases aligning to TRBD1. J gave up 3 bases and V 1 base, and 3 bases lay outside the gene matches. From germline, CDR1 is LNHNV and CDR2 YYDKDF (reference sequence). The CDR3 is 14 amino acids. CDR3 loop: CATSRGTGGYEQYF. The CDR3 DNA is TGTGCCACCAGCAGAGGGACAGGCGGCTACGAGCAGTACTTC.

This clonotype was detected a few times. The chain employs TRBV20-1 and TRBJ2-2; tentatively, D is TRBD2 (6 bases). Trimming took off 5 bases at V and 2 bases at J, with 18 bases between the two ends. Germline loops: CDR1 DFQATT, CDR2 SNEGSKA (reference sequence). This CDR3 is 16 amino acids long. DNA for the CDR3: TGCAGTGCTGGTCCCGGGACTCCTTTCAACACCGGGGAGCTGTTTTTT. Translation: CSAGPGTPFNTGELFF.

The J gene is TRBJ1-1, the V gene TRBV4-1; D is perhaps TRBD1 (6 bases). Germline V lookup: CDR1 MGHRA, CDR2 YSYEKL. The CDR3 contains 17 residues. V was trimmed by 0 bases and J by 1 base, leaving 15 bases between them. In DNA, the CDR3 is TGCGCCAGCAGCCAAGATCGTACAGGGTGGCGGAACACTGAAGCTTTCTTT. Its translation: CASSQDRTGWRNTEAFF.

V and J are TRBV7-8 and TRBJ2-3; D remains ambiguous. The germline V gene encodes CDR1 SGHVS and CDR2 FQNEAQ. The V end was cut by 4 bases, the J end by 7 bases, with 6 bases between. The length of the CDR3 is 11 residues. CDR3 sequence (DNA): TGTGCCAGCAGCTCCAAAAATACGCAGTATTTT. Translating it yields CASSSKNTQYF.

This clonotype was counted only a few times. This chain uses TRBV11-2 with TRBJ2-2; possibly TRBD2 for D (5 bases). The CDR3 has 14 amino acids. V gave up 3 bases and J gave up 5 bases, with 10 bases separating them. CDR1 SGHAT and CDR2 FQNNGV come from the germline V gene. The CDR3 DNA reads TGTGCCAGCAGCTTCGGGGTGGGGACCGGGGAGCTGTTTTTT. As protein: CASSFGVGTGELFF.

This clonotype has more than one count but fewer than ten. This chain joins TRBV5-1 and TRBJ1-1, with TRBD1 matching 7 bases. Germline assignment: CDR1 SGHRS and CDR2 YFSETQ. The CDR3 has 16 residues. V was clipped by 0 bases and J by 2 bases; unmatched bases: 7. In DNA form, the CDR3 reads TGCGCCAGCAGCTTGGTGACAGGGACCATCAACACTGAAGCTTTCTTT. As protein: CASSLVTGTINTEAFF.

This clonotype was picked up a small number of times. V is TRBV20-1 and J is TRBJ1-5, with D unresolved. Between the trimmed V and J ends, which lost 0 bases and 7 bases, there was a span of 13 bases. This CDR3 is built from 14 residues. Germline V lookup: CDR1 DFQATT, CDR2 SNEGSKA (reference sequence). The CDR3 DNA sequence: TGCAGTGCTAGAGATACCGGGTTTGGGCAGCCCCAGCATTTT. As protein: CSARDTGFGQPQHF.

This clonotype was seen repeatedly, ten times or more. V usage is TRBV29-1 and J usage is TRBJ1-3; D is uncertain. With 7 bases removed from V and 0 bases from J, the gap between germline ends came to 13 bases. This CDR3 spans 14 amino acids. CDR1 is SQVTM, CDR2 ANQGSEA, per germline. The CDR3 bases are TGCAGCGCCTCAAAATTAGGCTCTGGAAACACCATATATTTT. Translating gives CSASKLGSGNTIYF.

This clonotype turned up a few times. J is TRBJ2-3 and V is TRBV4-1, with 13 bases matching TRBD2. The CDR3 has 17 residues. Germline V gene lookup returns CDR1 MGHRA and CDR2 YSYEKL. The junction had 4 bases not matched to a gene; V was cut back by 3 bases and J by 1 base. The CDR3 region is CASSQRGTSGGTDTQYF. The DNA of the CDR3 is TGCGCCAGCAGCCAGAGGGGGACTAGCGGGGGCACAGATACGCAGTATTTT.

This clonotype was detected only a few times. The rearrangement links TRBV7-8 to TRBJ2-5, with 9 nucleotides matching TRBD2. After removal of 5 bases from V and 1 base from J, the junction contained 8 bases not matched to a gene. In germline, CDR1 is SGHVS, CDR2 FQNEAQ. The CDR3 extends over 16 amino acids. The CDR3 region has the DNA TGTGCCAGCAGCCCCACCTGGCGGGAGGGCCAAGAGACCCAGTACTTC. Translating it yields CASSPTWREGQETQYF.

This chain joins TRBV12-3 or TRBV12-4 and TRBJ1-2; 10 positions agree with TRBD1. This CDR3 has 16 residues. With V trimmed by 5 bases and J by 3 bases, 9 bases remained unmatched. The CDR3 DNA reads as TGTGCCAGCAGTATAACAGGACAGGGGGGTGACTATGGCTACACCTTC. Protein: CASSITGQGGDYGYTF.

The chain carries TRBV20-1 and TRBJ1-1; tentatively, D is TRBD1 (6 bases). This CDR3 region has 15 residues. Germline V gives CDR1 DFQATT, CDR2 SNEGSKA (reference sequence). Trimming left V 2 bases short and J 4 bases short, with 17 bases between. The DNA of the CDR3 is TGCAGTGCTAGATGGGGGCGGGGGACCTTCACTGAAGCTTTCTTT. Translating it yields CSARWGRGTFTEAFF.

Ten or more counts support this clonotype. V usage is TRBV2 and J usage is TRBJ2-5, with D unresolved. Trimming removed 6 bases at V and 1 base at J, with 9 bases between. The CDR3 contains 13 residues. The germline V gene has CDR1 SNHLY and CDR2 FYNNEI. The CDR3 sequence: CASRTRFQETQYF. The CDR3 bases are TGTGCCAGCAGGACACGTTTCCAAGAGACCCAGTACTTC.

This clonotype was seen a handful of times. This chain's CDR3 is CASSLLRGPMNTEAFF. The CDR3 DNA sequence: TGCGCCAGCAGCCTACTCAGGGGGCCCATGAACACTGAAGCTTTCTTT. The rearrangement uses TRBV5-1 and TRBJ1-1, with 8 bases lining up with TRBD1. There are 16 residues in the CDR3. V lost 4 bases and J lost 0; bases outside the gene matches: 8. Germline V gene sequence: CDR1 SGHRS, CDR2 YFSETQ.

V usage is TRBV4-1 and J usage is TRBJ2-4; 9 nucleotides align to TRBD1. Per the germline V gene, CDR1 is MGHRA and CDR2 is YSYEKL. V lost 1 base and J lost 0; bases outside the gene matches: 16. The CDR3 runs 21 residues. Here the CDR3 reads CASSQGVVLTGGRLAKNIQYF. CDR3 coding DNA: TGCGCCAGCAGCCAAGGAGTCGTGTTGACAGGGGGAAGGCTAGCCAAAAACATTCAGTACTTC.

This clonotype was counted between two and nine times. This chain joins TRBV5-1 and TRBJ2-5, with 9 bases lining up with TRBD1. Germline CDR1 is SGHRS and CDR2 is YFSETQ. CDR3 length: 15 amino acids. Losses at the gene ends were 0 bases for V and 5 bases for J; bases not matched to a gene: 5. CDR3 sequence: CASSLAGTGLETQYF. CDR3 coding DNA: TGCGCCAGCAGCTTGGCCGGGACAGGGTTGGAGACCCAGTACTTC.

This sequence joins TRBV10-3 and TRBJ2-7, with D possibly matching TRBD1 (6 bases). Trimming took off 7 bases at V and 4 bases at J, with 8 bases between the two ends. CDR1 is ENHRY, CDR2 SYGVKD, per germline. CDR3 length: 11 residues. The CDR3 sequence is CAIMGAYEQYF. The CDR3 DNA is TGTGCCATCATGGGGGCTTACGAGCAGTACTTC.

The count of this clonotype is one. The chain uses TRBV20-1 and TRBJ2-5; D is unresolved. Trimming shortened V by 4 bases and J by 2 bases, and 11 bases separated the two germline ends. In germline, CDR1 is DFQATT, CDR2 SNEGSKA (reference sequence). CDR3 length equals 13 residues. The CDR3 sequence is CSAISPLQETQYF. As DNA, the CDR3 is TGCAGTGCTATCTCTCCCCTGCAAGAGACCCAGTACTTC.

The sample holds a few counts of this clonotype. The CDR3 loop is CASSYGHRDTSTDTQYF. CDR3 nucleotides: TGCGCCAGCAGCTATGGACACAGGGATACTAGCACAGATACGCAGTATTTT. The gene calls are TRBV5-1 and TRBJ2-3; D is possibly TRBD1 (6 bases). In germline, CDR1 is SGHRS, CDR2 YFSETQ. The CDR3 extends over 17 amino acids. V was cut by 3 bases and J by 0 bases, with 17 bases left in between.

This clonotype was picked up a small number of times. This chain links TRBV4-2 with TRBJ2-7; D might be TRBD1 (5 bases). The CDR3 has 15 amino acids. The V end was cut by 2 bases, the J end by 7 bases, with 18 bases between. Germline V gene lookup returns CDR1 LGHNA and CDR2 YNFKEQ. Here the CDR3 reads CASSQSTFSGREQYF. The DNA for the CDR3 is TGTGCCAGCAGCCAATCGACTTTTTCAGGGCGAGAGCAGTACTTC.

J is TRBJ1-5 and V is TRBV7-2; the D is unclear. Germline CDR1 is SGHTA and CDR2 is FQGNSA. The CDR3 runs to 13 residues. Trimming left V 1 base short and J 5 bases short, with 6 bases between. This CDR3 is CASSLDGYQPQHF. Here the CDR3 DNA reads TGTGCCAGCAGCTTAGATGGGTATCAGCCCCAGCATTTT.

The chain is built from TRBV30 and TRBJ2-6, with a possible D match to TRBD2 (6 bases). V was shortened by 0 bases and J by 0 bases, with 15 bases between the two germline ends. The V gene's germline CDR1 is GTSNPN and CDR2 SVGIG (reference sequence). The CDR3 length is 18 residues. CDR3 coding DNA: TGTGCCTGGAGTGTACTCTTTAGGAGGGACTCTGGGGCCAACGTCCTGACTTTC. It is translated as CAWSVLFRRDSGANVLTF.

This clonotype was recorded a few times. This rearrangement joins TRBV3-1 to TRBJ2-1; 7 positions agree with TRBD2. The ends lost 0 bases at V and 4 bases at J; junction bases unmatched: 3. The CDR3 contains 15 residues. The germline gives CDR1 LGHDT, CDR2 YNNKEL (reference sequence). CDR3 sequence (DNA): TGTGCCAGCAGCCAAGAACTAGCGCTGTACAATGAGCAGTTCTTC. This sequence encodes CASSQELALYNEQFF.

The chain links TRBV28 to TRBJ2-7; possible D gene TRBD2, 5 bases. Germline CDR1 MDHEN, CDR2 SYDVKM. The CDR3 has 13 residues. Trimming shortened V by 4 bases and J by 6 bases, and 13 bases separated the two germline ends. The CDR3: CASSSPSGSEQYF. CDR3 bases: TGTGCCAGCAGTTCCCCTTCGGGATCCGAGCAGTACTTC.

The V gene is TRBV5-1, the J gene TRBJ1-1; no definite D call. The germline V gene encodes CDR1 SGHRS and CDR2 YFSETQ. There are 14 residues in the CDR3. V gave up 1 base and J gave up 8 bases, with 15 bases separating them. The CDR3 bases are TGCGCCAGCAGCTTGTGGGGTAGAAACCGCGAAGCTTTCTTT. Encoded protein: CASSLWGRNREAFF.

This clonotype was recorded a few times. The chain couples TRBV5-4 to TRBJ1-1; no reliable D call. The CDR3 runs to 15 residues. Germline V gene lookup returns CDR1 SGHNT and CDR2 YYREEE (reference sequence). The V and J ends lost 0 bases and 3 bases respectively, with 12 bases between them. The CDR3 here is CASSLDQDAYTEAFF. CDR3 DNA: TGTGCCAGCAGCTTGGATCAGGATGCGTACACTGAAGCTTTCTTT.